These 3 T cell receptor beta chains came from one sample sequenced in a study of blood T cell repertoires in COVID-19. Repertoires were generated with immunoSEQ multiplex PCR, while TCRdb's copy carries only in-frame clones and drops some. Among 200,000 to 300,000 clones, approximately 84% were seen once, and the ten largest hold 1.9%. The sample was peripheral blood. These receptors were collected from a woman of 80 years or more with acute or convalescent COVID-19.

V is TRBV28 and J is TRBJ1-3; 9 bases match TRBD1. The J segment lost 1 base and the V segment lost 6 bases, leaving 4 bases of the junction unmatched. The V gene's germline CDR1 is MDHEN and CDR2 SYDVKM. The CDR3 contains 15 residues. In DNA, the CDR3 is TGTGCCAGCAGACGACAGGGGGGATCTGGAAACACCATATATTTT. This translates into CASRRQGGSGNTIYF.

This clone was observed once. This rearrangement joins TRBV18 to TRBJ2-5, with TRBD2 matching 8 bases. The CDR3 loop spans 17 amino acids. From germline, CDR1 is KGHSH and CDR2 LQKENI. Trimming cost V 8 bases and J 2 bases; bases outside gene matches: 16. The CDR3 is CASTTQQVTGGQETQYF. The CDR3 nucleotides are TGTGCCAGCACAACCCAGCAGGTGACGGGGGGGCAAGAGACCCAGTACTTC.

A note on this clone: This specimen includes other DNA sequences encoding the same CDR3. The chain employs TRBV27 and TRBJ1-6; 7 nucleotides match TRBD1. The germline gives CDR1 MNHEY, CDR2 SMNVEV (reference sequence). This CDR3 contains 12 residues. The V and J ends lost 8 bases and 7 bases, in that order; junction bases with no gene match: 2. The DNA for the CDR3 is TGTGCCAGCTCCAGGGGGAATTCACCCCTCCACTTT. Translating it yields CASSRGNSPLHF.